The 8 T cell receptor beta chains below all came from one sample that was sequenced in a study of T cell responses to AZD1222 COVID-19 vaccine. Here immunoSEQ multiplex PCR was the method, and the copy in TCRdb shows in-frame clones only, minus some. The sample lists around 150,000 clones, more than 75% occurring once. The input for sequencing was peripheral blood, taken 28 days after the second AZD1222 dose. These receptor sequences come from an adult who received the AZD1222 COVID-19 vaccine.

To note about this clone: Other DNA sequences in this sample translate to the same CDR3. This chain uses TRBV12-3 or TRBV12-4 with TRBJ1-1; D is unclear. The CDR3 runs to 12 residues. The V gene lost 6 bases and the J gene lost 1 base, with 6 bases spanning the gap. The CDR3 protein is CASSLGNTEAFF. In nucleotides, the CDR3 is TGTGCCAGCAGCCTGGGGAACACTGAAGCTTTCTTT.

This clone was recorded once. This chain joins TRBV6-5 and TRBJ1-5, with 7 bases lining up with TRBD1. The CDR3 covers 15 residues. After removal of 9 bases from V and 7 bases from J, the junction contained 15 bases not matched to a gene. Germline V gene lookup returns CDR1 MNHEY and CDR2 SVGAGI. Written as DNA, the CDR3 is TGTGCCAGGCCAGCATATAGGGACAGAAGGCAGCCCCAGCATTTT. Amino acid sequence: CARPAYRDRRQPQHF.

The CDR3 nucleotides read TGTGCCAGCTCACAGGACTCCTATAATTCACCCCTCCACTTT. Residues: CASSQDSYNSPLHF. The genes are TRBV18 and TRBJ1-6; D remains unclear. Germline loops: CDR1 KGHSH, CDR2 LQKENI. V was trimmed by 4 bases and J by 0 bases, leaving 4 bases between them. The CDR3 runs to 14 residues.

The J gene is TRBJ2-7, the V gene TRBV4-1, with 8 bases matching TRBD1. CDR3 length: 15 amino acids. The germline CDR1 and CDR2 sequences are MGHRA and YSYEKL. CDR3 sequence (DNA): TGCCCCACCCGCCGACGGCAGGGGGCGCCGGAAGAGCAGTACTTC. It codes for CPTRRRQGAPEEQYF.

The chain carries TRBV5-1 and TRBJ2-2; D is ambiguous. The CDR3 loop spans 12 amino acids. Germline V CDR1 and CDR2: SGHRS, YFSETQ. V dropped 0 bases and J dropped 7 bases, with 4 bases sitting between them. CDR3: CASSLVNGELFF. DNA of the CDR3: TGCGCCAGCAGCTTGGTAAACGGGGAGCTGTTTTTT.

The chain has TRBV27 and TRBJ1-2; D call uncertain. V was clipped by 7 bases and J by 6 bases, with 21 bases between them. In germline, CDR1 is MNHEY, CDR2 SMNVEV (reference sequence). There are 15 residues in the CDR3. The CDR3, as DNA: TGTGCCAGCACCGCCGGACCAGCTTTTTCGGATGGCTACACCTTC. Its translation is CASTAGPAFSDGYTF.

The rearrangement links TRBV27 to TRBJ2-1, with D uncertain. V was clipped by 3 bases and J by 0 bases, with 12 bases between them. CDR3 length: 16 residues. Germline values: CDR1 MNHEY, CDR2 SMNVEV (reference sequence). CDR3: CASSFKTVSSYNEQFF. The CDR3 coding sequence is TGTGCCAGCAGTTTCAAAACGGTCAGCTCCTACAATGAGCAGTTCTTC.

V usage is TRBV21-1 and J usage is TRBJ1-5; the D call in the table, TRBD1, was not verified against the DNA. TRBV21-1 is classified as a pseudogene. The CDR3 has 17 residues. The CDR3 reads CARGGGQGLIGNQPQHF. DNA for the CDR3: TGTGCCAGAGGGGGGGGACAGGGCCTAATCGGGAATCAGCCCCAGCATTTT.